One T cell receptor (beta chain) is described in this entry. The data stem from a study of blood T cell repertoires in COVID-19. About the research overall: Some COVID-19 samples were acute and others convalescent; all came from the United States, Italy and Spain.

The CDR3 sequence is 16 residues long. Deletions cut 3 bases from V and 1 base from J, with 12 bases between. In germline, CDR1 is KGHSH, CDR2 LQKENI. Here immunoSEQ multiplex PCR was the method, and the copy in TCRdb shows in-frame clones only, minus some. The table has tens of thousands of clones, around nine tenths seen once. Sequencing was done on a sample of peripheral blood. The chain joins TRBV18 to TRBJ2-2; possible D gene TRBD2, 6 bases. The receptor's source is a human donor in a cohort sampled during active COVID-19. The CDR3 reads CASSPPGLLNTGELFF. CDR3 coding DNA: TGTGCCAGCTCACCTCCGGGACTCCTGAACACCGGGGAGCTGTTTTTT.